The entry below gives a single T cell receptor beta chain sequence along with its context. The data derive from a study of blood T cell repertoires in COVID-19. Clones were read by immunoSEQ multiplex PCR, and TCRdb kept only the in-frame ones, dropping some. The table shows roughly 230,000 clones, with roughly four fifths occurring only once. Losses at the gene ends were 6 bases for V and 2 bases for J; bases not matched to a gene: 8. The length of the CDR3 is 14 residues. Germline CDR1 SQVTM, CDR2 ANQGSEA. Input material: PBMCs or T cells enriched from blood (not recorded which). This receptor was identified in a woman in her sixties or seventies who had recovered from COVID-19. The gene calls are TRBV29-1 and TRBJ2-7, with 9 bases aligning to TRBD1. CDR3 residues: CSVAGGQGTYEQYF. The CDR3 DNA sequence: TGCAGCGTCGCTGGGGGACAGGGCACCTACGAGCAGTACTTC.